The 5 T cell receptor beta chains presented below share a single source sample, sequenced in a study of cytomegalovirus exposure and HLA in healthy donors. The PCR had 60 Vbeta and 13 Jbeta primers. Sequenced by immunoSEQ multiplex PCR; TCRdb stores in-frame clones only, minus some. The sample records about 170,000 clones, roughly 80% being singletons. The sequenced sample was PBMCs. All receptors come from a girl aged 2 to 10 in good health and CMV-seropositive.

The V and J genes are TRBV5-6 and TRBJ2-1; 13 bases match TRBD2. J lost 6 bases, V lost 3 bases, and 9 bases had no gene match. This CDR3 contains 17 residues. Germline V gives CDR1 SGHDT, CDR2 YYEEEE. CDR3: CASSYSIGLAGVNEQFF. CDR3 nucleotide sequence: TGTGCCAGCAGCTACTCTATAGGACTAGCGGGAGTCAATGAGCAGTTCTTC.

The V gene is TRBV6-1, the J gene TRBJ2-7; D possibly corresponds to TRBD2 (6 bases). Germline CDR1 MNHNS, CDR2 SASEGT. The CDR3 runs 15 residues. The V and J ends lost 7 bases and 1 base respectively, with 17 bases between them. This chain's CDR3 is CASNAGQAPSYEQYF. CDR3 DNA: TGTGCCAGCAACGCGGGGCAGGCTCCTTCCTACGAGCAGTACTTC.

The CDR3 protein is CASSEKQGPPRNYGYTF. The DNA for the CDR3 is TGTGCCAGCAGCGAGAAACAGGGGCCACCACGTAACTATGGCTACACCTTC. V usage is TRBV2 and J usage is TRBJ1-2, with TRBD1 identical over 7 bases. CDR3 length: 17 amino acids. V lost 6 bases, J lost 1 base, and 14 bases stayed unmatched. CDR1 is SNHLY and CDR2 is FYNNEI in the germline V gene.

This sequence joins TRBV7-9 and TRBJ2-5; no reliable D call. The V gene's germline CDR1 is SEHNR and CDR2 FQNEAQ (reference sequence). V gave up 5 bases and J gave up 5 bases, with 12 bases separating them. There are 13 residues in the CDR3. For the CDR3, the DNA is TGTGCCAGCAGCGTCCCAATGCGGGAGACCCAGTACTTC. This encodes CASSVPMRETQYF. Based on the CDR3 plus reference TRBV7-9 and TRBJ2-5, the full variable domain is DTGVSQNPRHKITKRGQNVTFRCDPISEHNRLYWYRQTLGQGPEFLTYFQNEAQLEKSRLLSDRFSAERPKGSFSTLEIQRTEQGDSAMYLCASSVPMRETQYFGPGTRLLVL.

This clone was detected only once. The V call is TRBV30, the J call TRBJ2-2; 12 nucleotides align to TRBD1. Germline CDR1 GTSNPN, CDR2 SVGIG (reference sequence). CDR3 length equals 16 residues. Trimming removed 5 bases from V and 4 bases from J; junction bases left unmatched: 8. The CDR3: CAWSRGTGGLTGELFF. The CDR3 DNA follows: TGTGCCTGGTCCCGTGGGACAGGGGGCCTCACCGGGGAGCTGTTTTTT.